This T cell receptor (beta chain) was sequenced in a study of OX40 agonist ivuxolimab in advanced cancers. The overall study: Patients were treated with intravenous ivuxolimab, dosed at 0.01 to 10 mg/kg and infused every 2 weeks. Dose-escalation patients were diagnosed with hepatocellular carcinoma, melanoma, renal cell cancer or head and neck cancer.

The timepoints at which blood was sampled were baseline, cycle 4 day 1, and cycle 7 day 1. The protocol was immunoSEQ multiplex PCR, while the TCRdb copy is restricted to in-frame clones and leaves out a portion. The repertoire includes around 80,000 clones, 87% of them detected once, and 0.45% to 0.55% sits in the top ten. Whole-study results and caveats: The authors also found low normalized T-cell clonal expansion in some nonresponders.

In regard to this clone: Its antigen is not known.

The sample consisted of CD4+ or CD8+ T cells sorted from blood, taken in a trial of the OX40 agonist ivuxolimab. This receptor was identified in an adult with an advanced solid tumor such as melanoma, head and neck, liver or kidney cancer.

The CDR3 nucleotides read TGTGCCACCGGGGGGGGCTATGGCTACACCTTC. It codes for CATGGGYGYTF. The V call is TRBV15, the J call TRBJ1-2; possible D gene TRBD1, 5 bases. V lost 8 bases and J lost 4, with 8 bases in between. The CDR3 sequence is 11 residues long. Per the germline V gene, CDR1 is LNHNV and CDR2 is YYDKDF (reference sequence).